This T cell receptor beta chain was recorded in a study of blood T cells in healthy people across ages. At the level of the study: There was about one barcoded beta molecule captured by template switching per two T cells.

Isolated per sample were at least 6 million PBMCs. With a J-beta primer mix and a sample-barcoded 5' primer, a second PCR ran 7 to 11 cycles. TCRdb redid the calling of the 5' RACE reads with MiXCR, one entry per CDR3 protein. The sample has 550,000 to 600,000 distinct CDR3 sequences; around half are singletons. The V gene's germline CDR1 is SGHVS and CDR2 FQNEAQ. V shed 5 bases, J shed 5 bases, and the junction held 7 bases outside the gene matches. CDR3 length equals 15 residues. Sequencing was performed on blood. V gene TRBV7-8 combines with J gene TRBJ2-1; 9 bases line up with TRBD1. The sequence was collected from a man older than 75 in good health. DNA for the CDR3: TGTGCCAGCAGCCAACAGGGGGCCATTAACAATGAGCAGTTCTTC. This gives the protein CASSQQGAINNEQFF.